Each of the 29 T cell receptor beta chains below was sequenced from the same sample in a study of T cell repertoires and HLA-DP antigens (dated by TCRdb to the late 2010s). Library preparation used the immunoSEQ multiplex PCR assay. In TCRdb, the immuneACCESS table is reduced to in-frame sequences with V and J assigned. These tables do not hold every clone; where another copy was compared, an unresolved V gene accounts for under half, and the others remain unexplained. The sample table contains approximately 73,000 clones; only one count was recorded for around 77% of them. The ten largest account for around 1.6% of the sample. No antigen has been identified for these receptors. Sequencing was carried out using CD4+ T cells from PBMCs. These receptors all stem from a man aged 55 to 70 in good health and CMV-seronegative.

V gene TRBV19 combines with J gene TRBJ2-7, with TRBD1 matching 7 bases. V dropped 8 bases and J dropped 5; count of bases not matched to a gene: 12. This CDR3 spans 14 amino acids. Germline CDR1 and CDR2: LNHDA and SQIVND (reference sequence). This CDR3 is CASRTPPDRDEQYF. The CDR3 DNA sequence: TGTGCCAGTCGTACCCCCCCCGACAGGGACGAGCAGTACTTC. Together with reference TRBV19 and TRBJ2-7, the CDR3 gives the full variable domain: DGGITQSPKYLFRKEGQNVTLSCEQNLNHDAMYWYRQDPGQGLRLIYYSQIVNDFQKGDIAEGYSVSREKKESFPLTVTSAQKNPTAFYLCASRTPPDRDEQYFGPGTRLTVT.

The chain has TRBV5-1 and TRBJ1-1; possible D gene TRBD1, 6 bases. Germline loops: CDR1 SGHRS, CDR2 YFSETQ. The CDR3 is 13 residues long. V shed 4 bases and J shed 6 bases, with 13 bases lying between them. The CDR3 is CASSVGGPAEAFF. The CDR3 bases are TGCGCCAGCAGCGTCGGGGGGCCGGCTGAAGCTTTCTTT.

J is TRBJ2-3 and V is TRBV2; perhaps TRBD2 as D (6 bases). The CDR3 extends over 12 amino acids. Germline CDR1 is SNHLY and CDR2 is FYNNEI. The germline V and J ends were trimmed by 8 bases and 5 bases, with 11 bases remaining between them. The CDR3 DNA reads as TGTGCCAGCGGGCGGGGATTAGATACGCAGTATTTT. Its protein is CASGRGLDTQYF.

The chain recombines TRBV5-1 with TRBJ2-2; D is ambiguous. V lost 4 bases and J 2 bases, leaving 12 bases between the germline ends. The CDR3 totals 15 residues. From germline, CDR1 is SGHRS and CDR2 YFSETQ. The CDR3 here is CASSPGHSNTGELFF. As DNA, the CDR3 is TGCGCCAGCAGCCCCGGGCACAGTAACACCGGGGAGCTGTTTTTT. The full variable domain, with the rest looked up from reference TRBV5-1 and TRBJ2-2, is KAGVTQTPRYLIKTRGQQVTLSCSPISGHRSVSWYQQTPGQGLQFLFEYFSETQRNKGNFPGRFSGRQFSNSRSEMNVSTLELGDSALYLCASSPGHSNTGELFFGEGSRLTVL.

J is TRBJ1-6 and V is TRBV7-9, with 7 nucleotides matching TRBD1. CDR1 is SEHNR and CDR2 is FQNEAQ in the germline V gene (reference sequence). Unmatched junction bases numbered 10, after V lost 10 bases and J lost 7 bases. The CDR3 has 14 residues. The CDR3 region has the DNA TGTGCCACCGAAACAGGGGACTGGAATTCACCCCTCCACTTT. Amino acid sequence: CATETGDWNSPLHF.

Only one count was recorded for this clone. This chain links TRBV19 with TRBJ1-1, with a tentative D call TRBD1 (6 bases). The CDR3 runs 15 residues. The ends were cut back, 3 bases at V and 5 bases at J, with 16 bases in the middle. CDR1 and CDR2 from the germline V gene are LNHDA and SQIVND (reference sequence). CDR3 region: CASSITRGRITEAFF. In DNA form, the CDR3 reads TGTGCCAGTAGTATCACCCGGGGGCGGATAACTGAAGCTTTCTTT.

The rearrangement links TRBV30 to TRBJ1-2; D unclear. The germline V gene encodes CDR1 GTSNPN and CDR2 SVGIG (reference sequence). V lost 2 bases to trimming and J lost 3 bases, with 10 bases between them. The length of the CDR3 is 13 residues. The CDR3 protein is CAWSRVRDYGYTF. CDR3 in DNA: TGTGCCTGGAGTAGGGTCCGAGACTATGGCTACACCTTC.

The J gene is TRBJ2-7, the V gene TRBV5-1, with 10 bases fitting TRBD1. This CDR3 region has 15 residues. Germline CDR1 is SGHRS and CDR2 is YFSETQ. The V segment lost 3 bases and the J segment 1 base; nucleotides outside the gene matches: 4. The CDR3 DNA sequence: TGCGCCAGCAGCTCAGGGACAGGGGAGTCCTACGAGCAGTACTTC. This gives the protein CASSSGTGESYEQYF.

The rearrangement joins TRBV7-6 to TRBJ2-2; 7 bases align to TRBD1. The CDR3 is 13 residues long. CDR1 is SGHVS and CDR2 is FNYEAQ in the germline V gene. V lost 7 bases, J lost 4 bases, and 3 bases stayed unmatched. This chain's CDR3 is CASNTGATGELFF. The CDR3 nucleotides read TGTGCCAGCAACACAGGGGCCACCGGGGAGCTGTTTTTT.

This clone turned up a few times. CDR3 coding DNA: TGTGCCAGCTCACCCCTGGACATTTTCACCGGGGAGCTGTTTTTT. Residues: CASSPLDIFTGELFF. This rearrangement joins TRBV18 to TRBJ2-2; D might be TRBD1 (5 bases). The CDR3 has 15 amino acids. From germline, CDR1 is KGHSH and CDR2 LQKENI. V lost 3 bases and J 4 bases, leaving 12 bases between the germline ends.

This clone showed up many times. The V and J genes are TRBV6-1 and TRBJ2-7, with 8 nucleotides matching TRBD2. The CDR3 has 15 residues. The J segment lost 0 bases and the V segment lost 6 bases, leaving 7 bases of the junction unmatched. From germline, CDR1 is MNHNS and CDR2 SASEGT. The CDR3 DNA reads as TGTGCCAGCAGAAAAACTAGCGGAAGCTCCTACGAGCAGTACGTC. Encoded protein: CASRKTSGSSYEQYV.

This clone was seen just once. This chain joins TRBV7-2 and TRBJ1-5; 8 nucleotides agree with TRBD1. The CDR3 totals 14 residues. Trimming at V came to 4 bases and at J to 5 bases, leaving 4 bases not matched to a gene. Per the germline V gene, CDR1 is SGHTA and CDR2 is FQGNSA. CDR3 sequence: CASSSRGPDQPQHF. Written as DNA, the CDR3 is TGTGCCAGCAGCTCCAGGGGGCCGGATCAGCCCCAGCATTTT. Combining the CDR3 with reference TRBV7-2 and TRBJ1-5 gives the whole variable domain GAGVSQSPSNKVTEKGKDVELRCDPISGHTALYWYRQSLGQGLEFLIYFQGNSAPDKSGLPSDRFSAERTGGSVSTLTIQRTQQEDSAVYLCASSSRGPDQPQHFGDGTRLSIL.

This clone was seen more than once but under ten times. The CDR3 DNA sequence: TGTGCCAGCAGCGTACCTGGGGTAGATACGCAGTATTTT. It encodes CASSVPGVDTQYF. This rearrangement joins TRBV9 to TRBJ2-3, with D hard to call. This CDR3 has 13 residues. Germline CDR1 is SGDLS and CDR2 is YYNGEE. V shed 1 base and J shed 5 bases, with 8 bases lying between them. Using reference TRBV9 and TRBJ2-3 for the parts outside the CDR3, the full variable domain is DSGVTQTPKHLITATGQRVTLRCSPRSGDLSVYWYQQSLDQGLQFLIQYYNGEERAKGNILERFSAQQFPDLHSELNLSSLELGDSALYFCASSVPGVDTQYFGPGTRLTVL.

V gene TRBV7-2 combines with J gene TRBJ2-5; no clear D gene. V lost 5 bases, J lost 4 bases, and 20 bases lay in between. The CDR3 is 16 residues long. From germline, CDR1 is SGHTA and CDR2 FQGNSA. The CDR3 is CASSRLGTQKGETQYF. Written as DNA, the CDR3 is TGTGCCAGCAGCCGTTTGGGTACCCAGAAGGGAGAGACCCAGTACTTC.

J is TRBJ1-2 and V is TRBV7-9, with unresolved D. CDR3 length: 14 amino acids. The V end was cut by 5 bases, the J end by 4 bases, with 14 bases between. Germline CDR1 is SEHNR and CDR2 is FQNEAQ (reference sequence). The CDR3 sequence is CASSRSRSGYGYTF. The CDR3 nucleotides read TGTGCCAGCAGCCGGTCTAGGAGCGGCTATGGCTACACCTTC.

The rearrangement uses TRBV2 and TRBJ1-1; 7 nucleotides align to TRBD1. Germline CDR1 reads SNHLY; CDR2 reads FYNNEI. This CDR3 region has 15 residues. Trimming took 0 bases from V and 4 from J; bases not matched to a gene: 5. The CDR3 bases are TGTGCCAGCAGTGAAGCTAGGGGGCCGGGCACTGAAGCTTTCTTT. Amino acid sequence: CASSEARGPGTEAFF.

The V call is TRBV7-8, the J call TRBJ2-7; tentatively, D is TRBD1 (6 bases). Germline CDR1 and CDR2: SGHVS and FQNEAQ. The CDR3 extends over 13 amino acids. The CDR3 DNA reads as TGTGCCACCAGCTACGGGGACACCTACGAGCAGTACGTC. This encodes CATSYGDTYEQYV.

This clone was observed a single time. The chain employs TRBV7-2 and TRBJ1-2; maybe TRBD1 (6 bases). With 4 bases removed from V and 0 bases from J, the gap between germline ends came to 9 bases. CDR1 and CDR2 from the germline V gene are SGHTA and FQGNSA. The length of the CDR3 is 14 residues. CDR3 sequence (DNA): TGTGCCAGCAGCTGGACAGATACTAACTATGGCTACACCTTC. Amino acids: CASSWTDTNYGYTF.

The rearrangement uses TRBV7-3 and TRBJ2-1, with no clear D. The CDR3 is made up of 13 amino acids. V was pared by 3 bases and J by 3 bases, with 6 bases between. Germline CDR1 SGHTA, CDR2 FQGTGA. CDR3 in DNA: TGTGCCAGCAGCTTTACTCGCTACAATGAGCAGTTCTTC. This encodes CASSFTRYNEQFF. Variable domain in full (rest from reference TRBV7-3 and TRBJ2-1): GAGVSQTPSNKVTEKGKYVELRCDPISGHTALYWYRQSLGQGPEFLIYFQGTGAADDSGLPNDRFFAVRPEGSVSTLKIQRTERGDSAVYLCASSFTRYNEQFFGPGTRLTVL.

The chain employs TRBV9 and TRBJ1-2, with 10 bases aligning to TRBD1. In germline, CDR1 is SGDLS, CDR2 YYNGEE. V was clipped by 4 bases and J by 4 bases; unmatched bases: 10. The CDR3 has 16 amino acids. The CDR3 protein is CASSFGGTGARYGYTF. The DNA of the CDR3 is TGTGCCAGCAGCTTTGGGGGGACAGGGGCCCGCTATGGCTACACCTTC.

This clone was observed a single time. The J gene is TRBJ2-7, the V gene TRBV6-6; D is perhaps TRBD1 or TRBD2 (6 bases each). In germline, CDR1 is MNHNY, CDR2 SVGAGI (reference sequence). V lost 0 bases to trimming and J lost 6 bases, with 12 bases between them. The CDR3 extends over 14 amino acids. DNA for the CDR3: TGTGCCAGCAGTTACTCGAGGGGGGTGATCGAGCAGTACTTC. It specifies CASSYSRGVIEQYF.

This sequence joins TRBV11-3 and TRBJ2-1, with 9 bases fitting TRBD2. This CDR3 comprises 13 residues. The J segment lost 8 bases and the V segment lost 8 bases, leaving 7 bases of the junction unmatched. The germline gives CDR1 SGHNT, CDR2 YENEEA. Here the CDR3 reads CASSRREGYEQFF. The CDR3 nucleotides read TGTGCCAGCTCGAGGCGGGAGGGCTATGAGCAGTTCTTC.

V and J are TRBV4-2 and TRBJ2-1; no clear D gene. The V end lost 4 bases, the J end lost 4 bases, and 11 bases lay between the germline ends. This CDR3 is 14 amino acids long. Germline V gene sequence: CDR1 LGHNA, CDR2 YNFKEQ. The DNA for the CDR3 is TGTGCCAGCAGCCCGTCCTCTAAATACAATGAGCAGTTCTTC. It yields the protein CASSPSSKYNEQFF.

V usage is TRBV7-2 and J usage is TRBJ2-4; a weak D match, TRBD2 (6 bases). CDR1 is SGHTA and CDR2 is FQGNSA in the germline V gene. CDR3 length: 17 residues. V shed 7 bases and J shed 2 bases, with 21 bases lying between them. CDR3 residues: CASTPGWGEVSKNIQYF. The CDR3 DNA reads TGTGCCAGCACCCCCGGTTGGGGGGAGGTTTCCAAAAACATTCAGTACTTC.

V is TRBV30 and J is TRBJ2-7; tentatively, D is TRBD1 (6 bases). V dropped 5 bases and J dropped 6 bases, with 20 bases sitting between them. CDR1 and CDR2 from the germline V gene are GTSNPN and SVGIG (reference sequence). The CDR3 spans 14 residues. This chain's CDR3 is CAWGITGNHGEQYF. Written as DNA, the CDR3 is TGTGCCTGGGGGATAACAGGGAACCACGGCGAGCAGTACTTC.

This chain uses TRBV10-3 with TRBJ2-7; D is possibly TRBD1 (6 bases). The V gene lost 9 bases and the J gene lost 3 bases, with 12 bases spanning the gap. Germline V CDR1 and CDR2: ENHRY, SYGVKD. The CDR3 extends over 12 amino acids. The CDR3 is CAISGDGYEQYV. CDR3 sequence (DNA): TGTGCCATATCAGGGGACGGCTACGAGCAGTACGTC.

The J gene is TRBJ2-3, the V gene TRBV21-1; TRBD2, the table's D call, lacks a check against the DNA. TRBV21-1 is a pseudogene. This CDR3 has 16 residues. As DNA, the CDR3 is TGTGCCAGCAGCCACACTAGCGGGGGAAACACAGATACGCAGTATTTT. It specifies CASSHTSGGNTDTQYF.

The genes are TRBV5-6 and TRBJ1-1; D ambiguous. Deletions cut 5 bases from V and 1 base from J, with 9 bases between. The CDR3 length is 13 residues. The germline V gene has CDR1 SGHDT and CDR2 YYEEEE. CDR3: CASRRAGNTEAFF. The CDR3 bases are TGTGCCAGCAGGCGCGCAGGGAACACTGAAGCTTTCTTT.

The V call is TRBV2, the J call TRBJ2-1; maybe TRBD2 (5 bases). The CDR3 has 14 residues. Trimming removed 2 bases from V and 5 bases from J, with 10 bases in between. CDR1 and CDR2 (germline): SNHLY, FYNNEI. The CDR3: CASSETLRDNEQFF. CDR3 in DNA: TGTGCCAGCAGTGAAACCCTGAGGGACAATGAGCAGTTCTTC.